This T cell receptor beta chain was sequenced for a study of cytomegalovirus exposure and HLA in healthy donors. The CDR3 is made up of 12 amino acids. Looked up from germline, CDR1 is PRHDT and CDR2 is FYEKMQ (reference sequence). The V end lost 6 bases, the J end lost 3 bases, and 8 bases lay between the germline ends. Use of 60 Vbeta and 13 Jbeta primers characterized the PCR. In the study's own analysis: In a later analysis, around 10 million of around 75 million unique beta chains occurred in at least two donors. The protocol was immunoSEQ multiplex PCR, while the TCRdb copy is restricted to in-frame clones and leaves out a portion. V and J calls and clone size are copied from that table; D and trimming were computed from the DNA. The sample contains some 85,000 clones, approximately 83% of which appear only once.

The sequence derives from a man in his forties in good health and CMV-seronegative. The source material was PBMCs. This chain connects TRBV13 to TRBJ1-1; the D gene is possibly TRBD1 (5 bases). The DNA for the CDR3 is TGTGCCAGCAGGGGGCTGGACACTGAAGCTTTCTTT. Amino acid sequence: CASRGLDTEAFF. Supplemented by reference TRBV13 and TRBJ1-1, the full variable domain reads AAGVIQSPRHLIKEKRETATLKCYPIPRHDTVYWYQQGPGQDPQFLISFYEKMQSDKGSIPDRFSAQQFSDYHSELNMSSLELGDSALYFCASRGLDTEAFFGQGTRLTVV.